The rows below give T cell receptor beta chains drawn from one sample of a study of OX40 agonist ivuxolimab in advanced cancers. TCRdb's copy holds only in-frame clones and misses some; the assay was immunoSEQ multiplex PCR. The sample includes roughly 56,000 clones, around 91% seen only once; the top ten take under 20%. The sequencing used CD4+ or CD8+ T cells sorted from blood, collected in a trial of the OX40 agonist ivuxolimab. These receptors all stem from an adult with an advanced solid tumor such as melanoma, head and neck, liver or kidney cancer. CDR3s include the opening cysteine and the closing phenylalanine or tryptophan. The order of the fields is J gene, V gene, clone size, D gene, CDR3 protein, CDR3 DNA. D genes are given only for firm matches. Where a row states a size, it is once, few, many or the class of an expanded clone; other rows omit it.

J gene: TRBJ2-1
V gene: TRBV9
clone size: NA
D gene: TRBD2
CDR3 protein: CASSAGTSGSSYNEQFF
CDR3 DNA: TGTGCCAGCAGCGCCGGGACTAGCGGGTCCTCCTACAATGAGCAGTTCTTC

J gene: TRBJ2-7
V gene: TRBV7-9
clone size: NA
D gene: TRBD1
CDR3 protein: CASSSTGTEPYEQYF
CDR3 DNA: TGTGCCAGCAGCTCAACCGGGACAGAGCCCTACGAGCAGTACTTC

J gene: TRBJ2-2
V gene: TRBV21-1
clone size: NA
D gene: NA
CDR3 protein: CASTPGTFVGELFF
CDR3 DNA: TGTGCCAGCACGCCGGGGACTTTCGTCGGGGAGCTGTTTTTT

J gene: TRBJ2-3
V gene: TRBV18
clone size: NA
D gene: NA
CDR3 protein: CASSLPSTDTQYF
CDR3 DNA: TGTGCCAGCTCACTCCCGAGCACAGATACGCAGTATTTT

J gene: TRBJ2-7
V gene: TRBV6-5
clone size: NA
D gene: TRBD1
CDR3 protein: CASTTRDSRDEQYF
CDR3 DNA: TGTGCCAGCACCACCCGGGACAGCCGAGACGAGCAGTACTTC

J gene: TRBJ1-2
V gene: TRBV4-3
clone size: NA
D gene: NA
CDR3 protein: CASSQDPQNYGYTF
CDR3 DNA: TGCGCCAGCAGCCAAGACCCACAAAACTATGGCTACACCTTC

J gene: TRBJ2-4
V gene: TRBV28
clone size: once
D gene: NA
CDR3 protein: CASSTRGPVAKNIQYF
CDR3 DNA: TGTGCCAGCAGTACCAGGGGCCCCGTGGCCAAAAACATTCAGTACTTC

J gene: TRBJ2-1
V gene: TRBV11-3
clone size: NA
D gene: TRBD2
CDR3 protein: CASSSKLAGGRNEQFF
CDR3 DNA: TGTGCCAGCAGCTCAAAACTAGCGGGAGGGAGGAATGAGCAGTTCTTC

J gene: TRBJ2-7
V gene: TRBV28
clone size: NA
D gene: TRBD1
CDR3 protein: CASSLSDRDEQYF
CDR3 DNA: TGTGCCAGCAGTTTATCCGACAGGGATGAGCAGTACTTC

J gene: TRBJ2-7
V gene: TRBV6-5
clone size: NA
D gene: NA
CDR3 protein: CASRTYEQYF
CDR3 DNA: TGTGCCAGCAGAACCTACGAGCAGTACTTC

J gene: TRBJ2-2
V gene: TRBV9
clone size: NA
D gene: NA
CDR3 protein: CASSGGPEYGSNTGELFF
CDR3 DNA: TGTGCCAGCAGCGGTGGTCCCGAATACGGTTCGAACACCGGGGAGCTGTTTTTT

J gene: TRBJ1-2
V gene: TRBV2
clone size: NA
D gene: NA
CDR3 protein: CASSEGGTNYGYTF
CDR3 DNA: TGTGCCAGCAGTGAAGGGGGCACAAACTATGGCTACACCTTC

J gene: TRBJ1-5
V gene: TRBV19
clone size: NA
D gene: TRBD1
CDR3 protein: CASKDRESNQPQHF
CDR3 DNA: TGTGCCAGTAAGGACAGGGAAAGCAATCAGCCCCAGCATTTT

J gene: TRBJ2-5
V gene: TRBV7-8
clone size: NA
D gene: TRBD2
CDR3 protein: CASSQYLRESEETQYF
CDR3 DNA: TGTGCCAGCAGCCAGTACTTGCGGGAGTCCGAGGAGACCCAGTACTTC

J gene: TRBJ2-1
V gene: TRBV6-5
clone size: NA
D gene: TRBD1
CDR3 protein: CASSFRDRRDEQFF
CDR3 DNA: TGTGCCAGCAGTTTCCGGGACAGGAGGGATGAGCAGTTCTTC

J gene: TRBJ2-2
V gene: TRBV6-1
clone size: NA
D gene: NA
CDR3 protein: CASRYSTGELFF
CDR3 DNA: TGTGCCAGCAGGTACAGCACCGGGGAGCTGTTTTTT

J gene: TRBJ2-7
V gene: TRBV11-2
clone size: once
D gene: TRBD1
CDR3 protein: CASSLGTGVYEQYF
CDR3 DNA: TGTGCCAGCAGCTTAGGGACAGGGGTCTACGAGCAGTACTTC

J gene: TRBJ2-1
V gene: TRBV10-3
clone size: NA
D gene: NA
CDR3 protein: CAISALGDEQFF
CDR3 DNA: TGTGCCATCAGTGCCCTCGGGGATGAGCAGTTCTTC

J gene: TRBJ2-2
V gene: TRBV29-1
clone size: once
D gene: TRBD1
CDR3 protein: CSARDRGGTGELFF
CDR3 DNA: TGCAGCGCTAGGGACAGGGGCGGAACCGGGGAGCTGTTTTTT

J gene: TRBJ2-7
V gene: TRBV5-1
clone size: NA
D gene: NA
CDR3 protein: CASSLAHGSSYEQYF
CDR3 DNA: TGCGCCAGCAGCTTGGCCCACGGGAGCTCCTACGAGCAGTACTTC

J gene: TRBJ2-3
V gene: TRBV19
clone size: NA
D gene: NA
CDR3 protein: CASSIVAGRDTQYF
CDR3 DNA: TGTGCCAGTAGTATTGTGGCGGGGCGAGATACGCAGTATTTT

J gene: TRBJ2-3
V gene: TRBV28
clone size: NA
D gene: TRBD2
CDR3 protein: CASSLLSGRASDTQYF
CDR3 DNA: TGTGCCAGCAGTTTATTAAGCGGGAGGGCCTCAGATACGCAGTATTTT

J gene: TRBJ2-7
V gene: TRBV28
clone size: NA
D gene: TRBD2
CDR3 protein: CASSPTTSYMGNPYEQYF
CDR3 DNA: TGTGCCAGCAGTCCAACGACTAGCTATATGGGAAATCCTTACGAGCAGTACTTC

J gene: TRBJ2-5
V gene: TRBV7-9
clone size: NA
D gene: NA
CDR3 protein: CASSSPPEGEETQYF
CDR3 DNA: TGTGCCAGCAGCTCCCCCCCGGAGGGCGAAGAGACCCAGTACTTC

J gene: TRBJ1-2
V gene: TRBV2
clone size: once
D gene: TRBD1
CDR3 protein: CASSASGTGNGYTF
CDR3 DNA: TGTGCCAGCAGTGCCTCCGGGACAGGGAATGGCTACACCTTC

J gene: TRBJ1-5
V gene: TRBV6-5
clone size: NA
D gene: TRBD1
CDR3 protein: CASSSQQGVQPQHF
CDR3 DNA: TGTGCCAGCAGCTCTCAGCAGGGGGTACAGCCCCAGCATTTT

J gene: TRBJ1-5
V gene: TRBV4-3
clone size: few
D gene: NA
CDR3 protein: CASSPFRNQPQHF
CDR3 DNA: TGCGCCAGCAGCCCGTTTCGCAATCAGCCCCAGCATTTT

J gene: TRBJ2-5
V gene: TRBV4-2
clone size: once
D gene: TRBD2
CDR3 protein: CASSQGTSGRETQYF
CDR3 DNA: TGTGCCAGCAGCCAAGGGACTAGCGGGAGGGAGACCCAGTACTTC

J gene: TRBJ2-1
V gene: TRBV19
clone size: NA
D gene: TRBD1
CDR3 protein: CASSIRDSSGNEQFF
CDR3 DNA: TGTGCCAGTAGTATCCGGGACAGTTCAGGTAATGAGCAGTTCTTC